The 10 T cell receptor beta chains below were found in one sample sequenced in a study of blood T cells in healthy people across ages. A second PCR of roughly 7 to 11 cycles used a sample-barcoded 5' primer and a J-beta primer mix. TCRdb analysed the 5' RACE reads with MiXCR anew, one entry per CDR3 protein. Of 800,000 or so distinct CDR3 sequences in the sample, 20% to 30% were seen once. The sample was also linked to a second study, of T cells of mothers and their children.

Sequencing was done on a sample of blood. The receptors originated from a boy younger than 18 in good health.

The CDR3 DNA reads as TGCAGTGCTAGGTTCGGGCTAGCCGACGAGCAGTACTTC. Its protein product is CSARFGLADEQYF. The chain employs TRBV20-1 and TRBJ2-5, with D possibly TRBD2 on 5 matching bases. Matching the DNA end better, TRBJ2-7 makes the J call doubtful. The CDR3 has 13 amino acids. Germline CDR1 and CDR2: DFQATT and SNEGSKA (reference sequence).

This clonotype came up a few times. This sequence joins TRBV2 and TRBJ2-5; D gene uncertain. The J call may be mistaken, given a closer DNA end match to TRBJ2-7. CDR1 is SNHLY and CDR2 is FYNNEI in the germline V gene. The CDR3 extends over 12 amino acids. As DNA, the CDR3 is TGTGCCAGCAGTGAAGCTTCATACGAGCAGTACTTC. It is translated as CASSEASYEQYF.

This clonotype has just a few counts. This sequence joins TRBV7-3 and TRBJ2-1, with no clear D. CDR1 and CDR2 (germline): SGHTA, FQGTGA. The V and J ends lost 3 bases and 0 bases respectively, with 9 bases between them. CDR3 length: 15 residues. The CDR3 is CASSFISSSYNEQFF. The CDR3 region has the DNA TGTGCCAGCAGCTTCATATCGAGCTCCTACAATGAGCAGTTCTTC.

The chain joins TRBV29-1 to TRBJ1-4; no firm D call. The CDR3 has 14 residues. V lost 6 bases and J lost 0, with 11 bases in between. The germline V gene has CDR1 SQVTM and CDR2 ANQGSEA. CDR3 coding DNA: TGCAGCGTCGCTGACCGGCCAACTAATGAAAAACTGTTTTTT. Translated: CSVADRPTNEKLFF.

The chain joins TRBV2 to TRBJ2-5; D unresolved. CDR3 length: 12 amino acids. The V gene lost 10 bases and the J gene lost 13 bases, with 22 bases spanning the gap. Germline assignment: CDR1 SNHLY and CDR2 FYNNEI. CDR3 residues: CATGPSSYELYF. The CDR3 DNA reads TGTGCCACCGGACCGAGCTCCTACGAGCTGTACTTC.

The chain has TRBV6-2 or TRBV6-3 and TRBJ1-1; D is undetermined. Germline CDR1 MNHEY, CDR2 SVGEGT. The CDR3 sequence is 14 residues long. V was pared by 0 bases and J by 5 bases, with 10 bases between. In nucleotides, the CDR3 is TGTGCCAGCAGTTACTCGTACGTTGGGACTGAAGCTTTCTTT. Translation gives CASSYSYVGTEAFF.

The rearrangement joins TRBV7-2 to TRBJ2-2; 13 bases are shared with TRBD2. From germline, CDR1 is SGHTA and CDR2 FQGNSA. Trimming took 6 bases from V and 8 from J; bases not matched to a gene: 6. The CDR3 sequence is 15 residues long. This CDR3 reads CASRGLAGVSGELFF. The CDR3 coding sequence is TGTGCCAGCAGAGGACTAGCGGGAGTTTCTGGGGAGCTGTTTTTT.

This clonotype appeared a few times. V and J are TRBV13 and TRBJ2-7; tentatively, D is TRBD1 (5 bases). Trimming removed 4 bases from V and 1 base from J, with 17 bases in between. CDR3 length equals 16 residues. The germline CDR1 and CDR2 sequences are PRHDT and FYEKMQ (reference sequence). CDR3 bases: TGTGCCAGCAGCTACTGGACACAGGTAAAGTCCTACGAGCAGTACTTC. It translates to CASSYWTQVKSYEQYF.

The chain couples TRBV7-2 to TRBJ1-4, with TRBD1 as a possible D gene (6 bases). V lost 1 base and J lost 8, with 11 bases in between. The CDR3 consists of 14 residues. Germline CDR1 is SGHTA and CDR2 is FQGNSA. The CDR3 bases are TGTGCCAGCAGCTTAGGGCAGGGGCACGAAAAACTGTTTTTT. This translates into CASSLGQGHEKLFF.

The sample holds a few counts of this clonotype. CDR3 nucleotides: TGCGCCAGCAGAGATGAAGGGGCGAACACTGAAGCTTTCTTT. This sequence encodes CASRDEGANTEAFF. V and J are TRBV10-2 and TRBJ1-1, with D possibly matching TRBD1 (5 bases). The V and J ends lost 6 bases and 1 base respectively, with 12 bases between them. This CDR3 is built from 14 residues. The V gene's germline CDR1 is WSHSY and CDR2 SAAADI.